This T cell receptor beta chain emerged from a study of T cells in Graves' hyperthyroidism and ophthalmopathy. This CDR3 spans 16 amino acids. V shed 8 bases, J shed 2 bases, and the junction held 14 bases outside the gene matches. CDR1 and CDR2 from the germline V gene are SEHNR and FQNEAQ (reference sequence). It was RNA transcripts that yielded the amplified TCR beta CDR3 regions. The TCR CDR3 was amplified in a first-round RT-PCR using the HTBI primer set. MiXCR was run by TCRdb on the multiplex PCR reads, yielding one entry per CDR3 protein. Seen here are around 270,000 distinct CDR3 sequences, roughly 18% observed once, and the top ten hold less than 40%. Lactation, pregnancy, other autoimmune disease or uncontrolled infection led to exclusion of patients. Based on clinical symptoms, serum thyroxine and TRAb, thyroid ultrasound and orbital computed tomography, diagnoses were reached. A few counts support this clonotype.

Sequences were obtained from blood. The rearrangement links TRBV7-9 to TRBJ2-5, with 7 positions matching TRBD1. The sequence derives from a man aged 50-59 years with Graves' ophthalmopathy. The CDR3: CASLPVRDRPQETQYF. CDR3 sequence (DNA): TGTGCCAGCCTTCCGGTCCGGGACAGACCTCAAGAGACCCAGTACTTC.